Sequencing of this T cell receptor beta chain was carried out in a study of T cell responses to AZD1222 COVID-19 vaccine. The V and J ends lost 2 bases and 6 bases, in that order; junction bases with no gene match: 6. The CDR3 spans 15 residues. Germline values: CDR1 SGHRS, CDR2 YFSETQ. This table comes from immunoSEQ multiplex PCR, and its TCRdb copy is limited to in-frame clones, with some not included. This table has under 90,000 clones, around 82% appearing once. The V and J genes are TRBV5-1 and TRBJ1-5; 9 nucleotides line up with TRBD1. This clonotype was sampled from an adult who received the AZD1222 COVID-19 vaccine. This sample comprised peripheral blood, obtained 28 days after the second AZD1222 dose. The CDR3 sequence: CASSFGTGLFQPQHF. The CDR3 DNA sequence: TGCGCCAGCAGCTTCGGGACAGGGTTGTTTCAGCCCCAGCATTTT.